In its sample, the clone carrying this TCR beta chain was seen a few times. Germline V gene sequence: CDR1 MGHDK, CDR2 SYGVNS. V was trimmed by 7 bases and J by 1 base, leaving 5 bases between them. The CDR3 runs 11 residues. These data come from a study of T cells in Graves' hyperthyroidism and ophthalmopathy. Amplified TCR beta CDR3 regions came from RNA transcripts. HTBI primers were employed in a first-round RT-PCR of the TCR CDR3. TCRdb analysed the multiplex PCR reads with MiXCR anew, one entry per CDR3 protein. Counted here are 550,000 to 650,000 distinct CDR3 sequences, around 13% occurring once; the ten biggest clones make up more than 5%.

The specimen sequenced was blood. The sequence derives from a woman aged 25 to 39 with Graves' hyperthyroidism that later progressed to Graves' ophthalmopathy. The chain couples TRBV25-1 to TRBJ2-7; D ambiguous. CDR3: CASTNSYEQYF. The CDR3 region has the DNA TGTGCCAGCACAAATTCCTACGAGCAGTACTTC.